The text below deals with one T cell receptor (beta chain). This clone's antigen is unknown. Within one base of it there is no much larger clone, and no base qualities were kept. Separate from the roughly 700-subject first cohort, the validation cohort of 90 to 150 subjects was the group to which the donors belonged. The library was built by means of the immunoSEQ multiplex PCR assay. Regarding the original processing steps: A statistical classification framework was developed to diagnose cytomegalovirus status using the catalog of TCR beta chain sequences. TCRdb mirrors the immuneACCESS table, restricted to in-frame sequences. Some clones are absent from its copies; in checked studies, under half trace to an unresolved V gene, and the reason for the others is unknown. V, J and clone size are taken as reported in that table, and D and trimming were inferred from the DNA itself. The sample table shows roughly 130,000 clones, and about 90% are seen once. The ten biggest clones cover 6.2% of the sample.

Taken from the germline V gene, the CDR1 and CDR2 loops are SGHVS and FQNEAQ. Trimming costs V 0 bases and J 3 bases, and their ends lie 15 bases apart. The cysteine opens and the phenylalanine closes a CDR3 of 16 amino acids. Of all the DNA, just the CDR3 is kept, 48 bases in frame from base 1. These data are taken from a study of cytomegalovirus exposure and HLA in healthy donors listed by TCRdb under 2017. At the level of the whole study: A later analysis indicated that the roughly 130 validation repertoires were generated on the platform also employed for the 670 or so repertoires of the first cohort. The study aimed to test whether signatures of past pathogen exposure could be identified by cataloging public T cell receptors. Along with the roughly 610-subject first cohort, a separate validation cohort of over 90 different subjects was used. To predict cytomegalovirus infection status, the study brought together high-throughput TCR immunosequencing, statistical association of individual TCRs with disease status, and machine learning.

Beyond this particular receptor, the publication reports: In both the original and validation cohorts, the classifier was reported to diagnose cytomegalovirus status with high specificity and sensitivity. The authors suggested that the approach could potentially be generalized to other disease states and immunological phenotypes. In vitro tests confirmed that a few of the cytomegalovirus-associated TCR beta chains recognize cytomegalovirus antigens. The study gave a list of about 150 TCR beta chains associated with cytomegalovirus. Most TCR sequences were observed very rarely across donors, whereas some public TCRs were present in many individuals. Of the cluster scores, roughly 95% were above 0 in a later analysis, which found that TCRs clustered in the first cohort also tended to co-occur in the roughly 130 validation repertoires. The validation cohort had no HLA typing available for a later analysis, so co-occurrence within that cohort was assessed over all 120 or so repertoires.

The chain links TRBV7-8 with TRBJ2-7; the D gene is perhaps TRBD1, on 7 matching bases. The sequencing sample was made of PBMCs. The source is a woman aged 25 to 45 in good health and CMV-seropositive. The CDR3 protein: CASSLARDRGNYEQYF. The sequenced DNA is TGTGCCAGCAGCTTAGCGCGGGACAGAGGAAACTACGAGCAGTACTTC.